Following are 21 T cell receptor beta chains from one sample sequenced in a study of cytomegalovirus exposure and HLA in healthy donors. Primers included in the PCR were 60 Vbeta and 13 Jbeta primers. The method was immunoSEQ multiplex PCR; TCRdb's version includes in-frame clones alone and lacks a portion of them. The repertoire holds approximately 140,000 clones, just under 75% seen once, with 1.6% in the top ten. The sequencing input was PBMCs. These receptors were taken from a woman aged 18-30 years in good health and CMV-seronegative.

The chain has TRBV6-1 and TRBJ2-1; 7 bases line up with TRBD2. This CDR3 has 15 amino acids. Losses at the gene ends were 2 bases for V and 3 bases for J; bases not matched to a gene: 4. The germline CDR1 and CDR2 sequences are MNHNS and SASEGT. The CDR3 loop is CASSEQGGSYNEQFF. In DNA, the CDR3 is TGTGCCAGCAGTGAACAGGGCGGGAGCTACAATGAGCAGTTCTTC.

V gene TRBV7-9 combines with J gene TRBJ2-7; 7 positions match TRBD1. The CDR3 length is 13 residues. V lost 4 bases, J lost 6 bases, and 6 bases stayed unmatched. The V gene's germline CDR1 is SEHNR and CDR2 FQNEAQ (reference sequence). CDR3 sequence (DNA): TGTGCCAGCAGCTCACAGGGGATTCGCGAGCAGTACTTC. Amino acid sequence: CASSSQGIREQYF.

This chain connects TRBV27 to TRBJ2-7; TRBD2 might be the D (5 bases). V was cut by 1 base and J by 3 bases, with 7 bases left in between. The CDR3 extends over 13 amino acids. Germline V gene sequence: CDR1 MNHEY, CDR2 SMNVEV (reference sequence). For the CDR3, the DNA is TGTGCCAGCAGTTTATACGGGAACTACGAGCAGTACTTC. It translates to CASSLYGNYEQYF.

This rearrangement joins TRBV4-2 to TRBJ2-2, with a possible D match to TRBD2 (6 bases). The CDR3 is 15 amino acids. Between the trimmed V and J ends, which lost 0 bases and 4 bases, there was a span of 9 bases. Germline V gene lookup returns CDR1 LGHNA and CDR2 YNFKEQ. This CDR3 reads CASSQEEGGTGELFF. DNA of the CDR3: TGTGCCAGCAGCCAAGAAGAGGGAGGCACCGGGGAGCTGTTTTTT.

This clone was picked up a small number of times. The chain couples TRBV18 to TRBJ1-1, with TRBD1 as a possible D gene (5 bases). Trimming removed 2 bases at V and 10 bases at J, with 20 bases between. This CDR3 is built from 15 residues. Germline values: CDR1 KGHSH, CDR2 LQKENI. CDR3 in DNA: TGTGCCAGCTCACCAGAATCCGACACGTCCGGGGGAGCTTTCTTT. Its translation: CASSPESDTSGGAFF.

The chain recombines TRBV5-1 with TRBJ2-2; a possible D gene is TRBD1 (6 bases). CDR3 length: 16 amino acids. In germline, CDR1 is SGHRS, CDR2 YFSETQ. V was clipped by 1 base and J by 4 bases, with 14 bases between them. CDR3 bases: TGCGCCAGCAGCTTGACGCCAGGGGCGAGCACCGGGGAGCTGTTTTTT. Translating it yields CASSLTPGASTGELFF.

This chain links TRBV11-3 with TRBJ2-2, with TRBD2 matching over 8 bases. The junction had 9 bases not matched to a gene; V was cut back by 5 bases and J by 7 bases. The CDR3 totals 15 residues. Germline V CDR1 and CDR2: SGHNT, YENEEA. The CDR3 DNA follows: TGTGCCAGCAGCCTTAATAGCGGGATCGACGGGGAGCTGTTTTTT. It specifies CASSLNSGIDGELFF.

The CDR3 sequence: CASSLEAGYTGELFF. CDR3 DNA: TGTGCCAGCAGCTTAGAAGCCGGTTACACCGGGGAGCTGTTTTTT. The V and J genes are TRBV7-6 and TRBJ2-2, with unresolved D. Germline assignment: CDR1 SGHVS and CDR2 FNYEAQ. The ends were cut back, 1 base at V and 3 bases at J, with 9 bases in the middle. CDR3 length: 15 amino acids.

The chain employs TRBV6-1 and TRBJ1-4; TRBD1 matches at 10 bases. V trimming: 1 base; J trimming: 7 bases; junction bases outside the gene matches: 3. Germline loops: CDR1 MNHNS, CDR2 SASEGT. CDR3 size: 15 residues. CDR3 loop: CASSEGTGGSEKLFF. In nucleotides, the CDR3 is TGTGCCAGCAGTGAAGGGACAGGGGGTTCTGAAAAACTGTTTTTT.

The rearrangement joins TRBV21-1 to TRBJ1-5; the table's D call of TRBD1 was not tested on the DNA. TRBV21-1 is a pseudogene locus. CDR3 length: 18 residues. The DNA of the CDR3 is TGTGCCAGCAGCAAAGGTCCGGGACAGTACACCCCAGATCAGCCCCAGCATTTT. This gives the protein CASSKGPGQYTPDQPQHF.

The chain has TRBV18 and TRBJ2-6, with D perhaps matching TRBD1 (5 bases). This CDR3 comprises 19 residues. Looked up from germline, CDR1 is KGHSH and CDR2 is LQKENI. V lost 3 bases, J lost 0 bases, and 18 bases lay in between. The CDR3 coding sequence is TGTGCCAGCTCACCCCAAACGACAGTATCTTACTCTGGGGCCAACGTCCTGACTTTC. Translating gives CASSPQTTVSYSGANVLTF.

The rearrangement uses TRBV11-3 and TRBJ1-3; 7 nucleotides agree with TRBD1. The CDR3 extends over 16 amino acids. V dropped 4 bases and J dropped 0; count of bases not matched to a gene: 6. Germline CDR1 is SGHNT and CDR2 is YENEEA. The DNA for the CDR3 is TGTGCCAGCAGCTCCGAACAGGGGACCTCTGGAAACACCATATATTTT. Translated: CASSSEQGTSGNTIYF.

V and J are TRBV14 and TRBJ2-7; 11 nucleotides agree with TRBD2. V shed 3 bases, J shed 4 bases, and the junction held 5 bases outside the gene matches. Germline values: CDR1 SGHDN, CDR2 FVKESK. This CDR3 is 15 amino acids long. CDR3 region: CASSQGTSGPYEQYV. The CDR3 DNA is TGTGCCAGCAGCCAGGGGACTAGCGGACCTTACGAGCAGTACGTC.

The chain links TRBV19 to TRBJ2-6, with no clear D. The CDR3 is made up of 15 amino acids. The V and J ends lost 4 bases and 2 bases respectively, with 9 bases between them. Germline-derived CDR1 and CDR2 are LNHDA and SQIVND (reference sequence). The CDR3 protein is CASSTQFPGANVLTF. CDR3 nucleotides: TGTGCCAGTAGTACACAGTTCCCTGGGGCCAACGTCCTGACTTTC.

The gene calls are TRBV4-3 and TRBJ2-3; no clear D. V was trimmed by 1 base and J by 3 bases, leaving 8 bases between them. Germline CDR1 is LGHNA and CDR2 is YSLEER. The CDR3 totals 14 residues. CDR3 region: CASSQVPRTDTQYF. CDR3 nucleotides: TGCGCCAGCAGCCAAGTCCCCAGAACAGATACGCAGTATTTT.

V is TRBV5-1 and J is TRBJ1-1, with D possibly being TRBD1 (5 bases). The CDR3 extends over 14 amino acids. Between the trimmed V and J ends, which lost 7 bases and 8 bases, there was a span of 21 bases. The germline V gene has CDR1 SGHRS and CDR2 YFSETQ. DNA of the CDR3: TGCGCCAGCTCGTATAGCACAGGCAGCCAAGAAGCTTTCTTT. This translates into CASSYSTGSQEAFF.

J is TRBJ1-1 and V is TRBV5-4; D is uncertain. Trimming shortened V by 2 bases and J by 2 bases, and 7 bases separated the two germline ends. CDR3 size: 13 residues. Germline V lookup: CDR1 SGHNT, CDR2 YYREEE (reference sequence). CDR3 sequence reads: CASSLVHNTEAFF. The CDR3 coding sequence is TGTGCCAGCAGCTTAGTACATAACACTGAAGCTTTCTTT.

This chain joins TRBV9 and TRBJ2-3, with TRBD2 matching 7 bases. This CDR3 has 17 amino acids. J lost 2 bases, V lost 0 bases, and 9 bases had no gene match. CDR1 is SGDLS, CDR2 YYNGEE, per germline. The CDR3 nucleotides are TGTGCCAGCAGCGTAGCACCACTAGCGAGTTACACAGATACGCAGTATTTT. It yields the protein CASSVAPLASYTDTQYF.

This clone showed up just a few times. The J gene is TRBJ1-1, the V gene TRBV25-1; 7 nucleotides agree with TRBD1. After removal of 1 base from V and 1 base from J, the junction contained 3 bases not matched to a gene. The CDR3 covers 15 residues. Per the germline V gene, CDR1 is MGHDK and CDR2 is SYGVNS. CDR3 DNA sequence: TGTGCCAGCAGTGAATTAGGGACAGCGAACACTGAAGCTTTCTTT. Its protein product is CASSELGTANTEAFF.

This chain uses TRBV12-5 with TRBJ1-1; 7 positions match TRBD1. Germline CDR1 reads LGHNT; CDR2 reads FRNRAP. This CDR3 contains 14 residues. V shed 4 bases and J 2 bases; nucleotides not matched to a gene: 4. The CDR3 region has the DNA TGTGCTAGTGGTTCGGGACAGCTTAACACTGAAGCTTTCTTT. Protein: CASGSGQLNTEAFF.

V is TRBV9 and J is TRBJ2-5, with TRBD2 as a possible D gene (5 bases). Per the germline V gene, CDR1 is SGDLS and CDR2 is YYNGEE. The CDR3 is made up of 14 amino acids. Trimming cost V 6 bases and J 5 bases, with 17 bases left between them. DNA of the CDR3: TGTGCCAGCACCCGCGCGCAAACGGGGGAGACCCAGTACTTC. Translating gives CASTRAQTGETQYF.